The rows below give T cell receptor beta chains drawn from one sample of a study of blood T cell repertoires in COVID-19. TCRdb's table, derived via immunoSEQ multiplex PCR, lists solely in-frame clones and lacks some. Of about 45,000 clones listed, roughly nine tenths are singletons. Sequenced: peripheral blood. The receptors derive from a man aged 65-85 years with active COVID-19. Each CDR3 is given with its conserved first and last residue. Each record gives: V gene, J gene, clone size, D gene, CDR3 protein, CDR3 DNA. The D gene is left open where the match is weak. The size of a clone is reported for some rows only, either as once, few or many, or as a class for expanded clones.

TRBV4-1	TRBJ1-5	once	TRBD1	CASSQDARTGSSNQPQHF	TGCGCCAGCAGCCAAGATGCTAGGACAGGGTCGAGCAATCAGCCCCAGCATTTT
TRBV11-2	TRBJ2-7	.	.	CASSLARGSSAEQYF	TGTGCCAGCAGCTTAGCCAGAGGTTCCTCTGCCGAGCAGTACTTC
TRBV7-3	TRBJ1-2	.	.	CASSLRRGEGYTF	TGTGCCAGCAGCTTAAGGAGGGGAGAAGGCTACACCTTC
TRBV6-2/TRBV6-3	TRBJ1-5	.	.	CASSPYRDSNQPQHF	TGTGCCAGCAGCCCATACAGAGATAGCAATCAGCCCCAGCATTTT
TRBV12-3/TRBV12-4	TRBJ2-5	.	.	CASSLQETQYF	TGTGCCAGCAGCCTACAAGAGACCCAGTACTTC
TRBV6-5	TRBJ2-5	.	.	CASRAAVQETQYF	TGTGCCAGCAGGGCTGCGGTCCAAGAGACCCAGTACTTC
TRBV5-5	TRBJ2-7	.	TRBD1	CASSLFPGTDIYEQYF	TGTGCCAGCAGCTTGTTCCCCGGGACAGACATCTACGAGCAGTACTTC
TRBV19	TRBJ2-1	.	TRBD2	CASRQLAGVNEQFF	TGTGCCAGTAGGCAACTAGCGGGAGTGAATGAGCAGTTCTTC
TRBV4-1	TRBJ1-3	few	.	CASKQVGGNTIYF	TGCGCCAGCAAACAGGTCGGAGGAAACACCATATATTTT
TRBV7-9	TRBJ2-7	.	.	CASSLGGLSDRSYEQYF	TGTGCCAGCAGCTTAGGTGGTTTGAGTGATCGCTCCTACGAGCAGTACTTC